Listed below are T cell receptor beta chains from one sample, sequenced in a study of T cell repertoires in cytomegalovirus infection. TCRdb re-called the reads with MiXCR, one entry per CDR3 protein. Among fewer than 200,000 distinct CDR3 sequences listed, approximately 15% were seen once. The material sequenced was PBMCs. The receptors here all came from a human donor in good health (CMV status not recorded). Some clones in this sample may be carry-over from other donors' samples. The CDR3 runs from the conserved cysteine through the conserved F or W. D genes are given only for firm matches. Clone size is given for some rows only: seen once, a few or many times, or a class if the clone is expanded.

d_gene: TRBD2; j_gene: TRBJ2-7; abundance: large; v_gene: TRBV7-9; CDR3aa: CASSFSGTIYEQYF; CDR3nt: TGTGCCAGCAGCTTCAGCGGGACTATCTACGAGCAGTACTTC
d_gene: .; j_gene: TRBJ2-2; abundance: .; v_gene: TRBV24-1; CDR3aa: CATSAGTGELFF; CDR3nt: TGTGCCACCAGTGCGGGGACCGGGGAGCTGTTTTTT
d_gene: TRBD1; j_gene: TRBJ2-7; abundance: .; v_gene: TRBV15; CDR3aa: CATSRDTGGYEQYF; CDR3nt: TGTGCCACCAGCAGAGATACAGGGGGGTACGAGCAGTACTTC
d_gene: .; j_gene: TRBJ1-2; abundance: .; v_gene: TRBV15; CDR3aa: CATSRAGGAYGYTF; CDR3nt: TGTGCCACCAGCAGGGCCGGGGGGGCCTATGGCTACACCTTC
d_gene: .; j_gene: TRBJ1-2; abundance: many; v_gene: TRBV7-2; CDR3aa: CASSAPGARYGYTF; CDR3nt: TGTGCCAGCAGCGCGCCAGGGGCTAGGTATGGCTACACCTTC
d_gene: .; j_gene: TRBJ1-1; abundance: many; v_gene: TRBV7-6; CDR3aa: CASSKTSDTEAFF; CDR3nt: TGTGCCAGCAGCAAAACCAGTGACACTGAAGCTTTCTTT
d_gene: TRBD1; j_gene: TRBJ2-7; abundance: .; v_gene: TRBV6-1; CDR3aa: CASSSPPTGNDEQYF; CDR3nt: TGTGCCAGCAGTTCACCCCCGACAGGGAATGACGAGCAGTACTTC
d_gene: .; j_gene: TRBJ2-5; abundance: few; v_gene: TRBV28; CDR3aa: CASSFSLGKQETQYF; CDR3nt: TGTGCCAGCAGTTTTTCGTTGGGCAAACAAGAGACCCAGTACTTC
d_gene: TRBD2; j_gene: TRBJ2-2; abundance: few; v_gene: TRBV6-2/TRBV6-3; CDR3aa: CASSYPSGDTGELFF; CDR3nt: TGTGCCAGCAGTTACCCTAGCGGGGACACCGGGGAGCTGTTTTTT
d_gene: TRBD1; j_gene: TRBJ2-7; abundance: .; v_gene: TRBV2; CDR3aa: CASTFGQGEQYF; CDR3nt: TGTGCCAGCACCTTTGGACAGGGCGAGCAGTACTTC
d_gene: .; j_gene: TRBJ1-5; abundance: many; v_gene: TRBV5-6; CDR3aa: CASSVWQAYNQPQHF; CDR3nt: TGTGCCAGCAGCGTGTGGCAGGCCTACAATCAGCCCCAGCATTTT
d_gene: TRBD1; j_gene: TRBJ1-1; abundance: once; v_gene: TRBV5-1; CDR3aa: CASSLNTGETEAFF; CDR3nt: TGCGCCAGCAGCTTAAATACAGGGGAGACTGAAGCTTTCTTT
d_gene: .; j_gene: TRBJ2-5; abundance: many; v_gene: TRBV5-1; CDR3aa: CASSLWGRTEETQYF; CDR3nt: TGCGCCAGCAGCTTGTGGGGACGGACTGAGGAGACCCAGTACTTC
d_gene: TRBD1; j_gene: TRBJ1-2; abundance: many; v_gene: TRBV7-8; CDR3aa: CASSQAGGNYGYTF; CDR3nt: TGTGCCAGCAGCCAGGCAGGGGGCAACTATGGCTACACCTTC
d_gene: .; j_gene: TRBJ2-7; abundance: .; v_gene: TRBV20-1; CDR3aa: CSAKGHEQYF; CDR3nt: TGCAGTGCTAAGGGTCACGAGCAGTACTTC
d_gene: .; j_gene: TRBJ2-3; abundance: many; v_gene: TRBV28; CDR3aa: CASRSQGRRGTDTQYF; CDR3nt: TGTGCCAGCAGATCGCAGGGCAGGAGGGGCACAGATACGCAGTATTTT
d_gene: .; j_gene: TRBJ2-1; abundance: many; v_gene: TRBV28; CDR3aa: CASDDEGLPYNEQFF; CDR3nt: TGTGCCAGCGATGACGAGGGGCTCCCTTACAATGAGCAGTTCTTC
d_gene: TRBD2; j_gene: TRBJ2-5; abundance: medium-sized; v_gene: TRBV7-2; CDR3aa: CASSPSSGRAPETQYF; CDR3nt: TGTGCCAGCAGCCCTAGTAGCGGGAGGGCGCCGGAGACCCAGTACTTC
d_gene: TRBD1; j_gene: TRBJ1-1; abundance: .; v_gene: TRBV11-2; CDR3aa: CASSPDRGLGEAFF; CDR3nt: TGTGCCAGCAGCCCAGACAGGGGGCTTGGTGAAGCTTTCTTT
d_gene: TRBD1; j_gene: TRBJ1-2; abundance: many; v_gene: TRBV7-9; CDR3aa: CASSPPTGYGYTF; CDR3nt: TGTGCCAGCAGCCCCCCGACAGGGTATGGCTACACCTTC
d_gene: TRBD2; j_gene: TRBJ2-5; abundance: many; v_gene: TRBV7-9; CDR3aa: CASSFPGLAGRETQYF; CDR3nt: TGTGCCAGCAGCTTCCCGGGACTAGCGGGTAGAGAGACCCAGTACTTC
d_gene: .; j_gene: TRBJ2-2; abundance: .; v_gene: TRBV2; CDR3aa: CASSVGQGTGELFF; CDR3nt: TGTGCCAGCAGTGTGGGGCAGGGCACCGGGGAGCTGTTTTTT
d_gene: TRBD1; j_gene: TRBJ1-5; abundance: .; v_gene: TRBV6-2/TRBV6-3; CDR3aa: CASSYWDSSNQPQHF; CDR3nt: TGTGCCAGCAGTTATTGGGACAGTAGCAATCAGCCCCAGCATTTT